A single sample gave rise to the 3 T cell receptor beta chains below, sequenced in a study of cytomegalovirus exposure and HLA in healthy donors. Amplification used 60 Vbeta primers and 13 Jbeta primers. Clones were read by immunoSEQ multiplex PCR, and TCRdb kept only the in-frame ones, dropping some. The data show about 92,000 clones, with around four fifths seen just once and approximately 7% held by the top ten. Sequenced: PBMCs. The receptor set was obtained from a man between 45 and 60 years old in good health and CMV-seropositive.

The gene calls are TRBV27 and TRBJ2-5; perhaps TRBD2 as D (7 bases). Between the trimmed V and J ends, which lost 3 bases and 9 bases, there was a span of 17 bases. Germline values: CDR1 MNHEY, CDR2 SMNVEV (reference sequence). The CDR3 is made up of 14 amino acids. This chain's CDR3 is CASSFAGAPQAQYF. The CDR3 DNA reads TGTGCCAGCAGTTTCGCGGGGGCGCCCCAGGCCCAGTACTTC.

This chain links TRBV4-2 with TRBJ1-4; D possibly corresponds to TRBD1 (6 bases). V lost 0 bases and J lost 8, with 10 bases in between. Germline V lookup: CDR1 LGHNA, CDR2 YNFKEQ. The CDR3 extends over 14 amino acids. The CDR3 DNA reads TGTGCCAGCAGCCAAGAGCAGGGGAAGGAAAAACTGTTTTTT. Amino acid sequence: CASSQEQGKEKLFF.

This clone occurred once. DNA for the CDR3: TGTGCCAGCAGCTTGGCCCGGGGGGACTACCAAGAGACCCAGTACTTC. Its translation is CASSLARGDYQETQYF. The chain links TRBV5-6 to TRBJ2-5, with 7 positions matching TRBD2. The CDR3 consists of 16 residues. Trimming at V came to 0 bases and at J to 0 bases, leaving 5 bases not matched to a gene. Germline CDR1 SGHDT, CDR2 YYEEEE.